Sequencing of this T cell receptor beta chain was carried out in a study of regulatory T cells in long-lasting Graves disease. Whole-study findings and limits: Lower TCR diversity was seen in persistent Graves' patients than in newly diagnosed ones. Persistent disease preferred TRBV28, TRBJ1-2 and TRBJ2-5; new disease, TRBV20-1 and TRBJ2-1.

Time point meaning: newly diagnosed GD, antithyroid drugs for less than 3 months. TCR sequences were obtained from RNA taken from PBMCs. TCR beta libraries were built with iRepertoire HTBI primers and Arm-PCR of CDR3 regions. TCRdb ran MiXCR on the multiplex PCR reads and lists one entry per CDR3 protein. The sample lists around 250,000 distinct CDR3 sequences; approximately 20% were seen once. Germline loops: CDR1 KGHSH, CDR2 LQKENI. The CDR3 loop spans 15 amino acids. V lost 5 bases and J 3 bases, leaving 16 bases between the germline ends. As concerns this clonotype: No antigen is known for it.

The gene calls are TRBV18 and TRBJ1-1, with a weak D call TRBD1 (6 bases). Sequences were derived from peripheral blood mononuclear cells (PBMCs), sampled at new diagnosis, from a patient treated with antithyroid drugs. The TCR sequence derives from a female donor with Graves disease. DNA of the CDR3: TGTGCCAGCTCAAGCAGGGGAGGGCTGGACACTGAAGCTTTCTTT. Translation: CASSSRGGLDTEAFF.